These 27 T cell receptor beta chains were sequenced from one sample in a study of blood T cell repertoires in COVID-19. The data were produced by immunoSEQ multiplex PCR, yet TCRdb's version contains in-frame clones alone and is incomplete. Here the sample spans 90,000 to 120,000 clones, around four fifths being singletons. Sequenced: peripheral blood. The receptors derive from a man in his 60s with acute or convalescent COVID-19.

This clone was seen only a few times. The rearrangement uses TRBV5-1 and TRBJ2-2; TRBD1 aligns across 7 bases. Unmatched junction bases numbered 15, after V lost 6 bases and J lost 4 bases. CDR3 length: 17 residues. Germline CDR1 is SGHRS and CDR2 is YFSETQ. Written as DNA, the CDR3 is TGCGCCAGCACCGTGCTAGGAGACAGGGATGCCACCGGGGAGCTGTTTTTT. This encodes CASTVLGDRDATGELFF.

In its sample, this clone was seen once. The chain recombines TRBV5-4 with TRBJ1-5, with 8 bases fitting TRBD1. V shed 4 bases and J 5 bases; nucleotides not matched to a gene: 17. This CDR3 comprises 18 residues. Germline V CDR1 and CDR2: SGHNT, YYREEE (reference sequence). This CDR3 is CASSPGTGRGVGDQPQHF. As DNA, the CDR3 is TGTGCCAGCAGCCCCGGGACAGGCCGCGGGGTAGGTGATCAGCCCCAGCATTTT.

The chain combines TRBV18 with TRBJ1-2; 9 bases line up with TRBD1. CDR1 is KGHSH and CDR2 is LQKENI in the germline V gene. With V trimmed by 3 bases and J by 6 bases, 5 bases remained unmatched. This CDR3 has 14 residues. The CDR3 sequence is CASSPRTGANGYTF. In DNA form, the CDR3 reads TGTGCCAGCTCACCCCGGACAGGGGCGAATGGCTACACCTTC.

In its sample, this clone was seen once. This chain connects TRBV6-5 to TRBJ1-1; 10 nucleotides line up with TRBD1. The CDR3 is 15 residues long. The germline CDR1 and CDR2 sequences are MNHEY and SVGAGI. Germline trimming cut 6 bases from V and 5 bases from J; bases unmatched to any gene: 9. The CDR3 nucleotides read TGTGCCAGCAGCCCCGACAGGGGGCGCCGAACTGAAGCTTTCTTT. This gives the protein CASSPDRGRRTEAFF.

There are a few counts of this clone. This sequence joins TRBV21-1 and TRBJ1-5. TRBV21-1 is a documented pseudogene. There are 14 residues in the CDR3. The CDR3 sequence: CASSKYRVVRPQHF. CDR3 nucleotide sequence: TGTGCCAGCAGCAAATACCGGGTGGTGAGGCCCCAGCATTTT.

The V gene is TRBV7-9, the J gene TRBJ2-5; no reliable D call. V lost 5 bases and J 0 bases, leaving 10 bases between the germline ends. The germline CDR1 and CDR2 sequences are SEHNR and FQNEAQ (reference sequence). This CDR3 is 14 amino acids long. CDR3 in DNA: TGTGCCAGCAGCCCTACAGCCTACCAAGAGACCCAGTACTTC. This codes for CASSPTAYQETQYF.

V is TRBV24-1 and J is TRBJ2-5; the D gene is possibly TRBD2 (5 bases). CDR3 length: 15 amino acids. V was cut by 5 bases and J by 5 bases, with 17 bases left in between. Germline CDR1 and CDR2: KGHDR and SFDVKD. This CDR3 is CATSGADSPGETQYF. In DNA, the CDR3 is TGTGCCACCAGTGGGGCAGACTCCCCGGGGGAGACCCAGTACTTC.

The chain joins TRBV29-1 to TRBJ2-1; 9 bases fit TRBD1. The CDR3 sequence is 15 residues long. Looked up from germline, CDR1 is SQVTM and CDR2 is ANQGSEA. Losses at the gene ends were 7 bases for V and 6 bases for J; bases not matched to a gene: 13. CDR3 protein: CSATRGDRVSNEQFF. The CDR3, as DNA: TGCAGCGCCACCAGGGGGGACAGGGTTTCCAATGAGCAGTTCTTC.

This chain links TRBV5-4 with TRBJ2-3, with D uncertain. Trimming shortened V by 4 bases and J by 2 bases, and 5 bases separated the two germline ends. Germline values: CDR1 SGHNT, CDR2 YYREEE (reference sequence). The CDR3 is made up of 12 amino acids. DNA of the CDR3: TGTGCCAGCAGCCCTTTCACAGATACGCAGTATTTT. It translates to CASSPFTDTQYF.

The chain recombines TRBV19 with TRBJ2-5; TRBD1 is a possible D gene (5 bases). V dropped 1 base and J dropped 1 base, with 13 bases sitting between them. This CDR3 is 16 amino acids long. Germline assignment: CDR1 LNHDA and CDR2 SQIVND (reference sequence). The CDR3 sequence is CASSIGLGQAQETQYF. As DNA, the CDR3 is TGTGCCAGTAGTATAGGCCTCGGACAAGCCCAAGAGACCCAGTACTTC. Supplemented by reference TRBV19 and TRBJ2-5, the full variable domain reads DGGITQSPKYLFRKEGQNVTLSCEQNLNHDAMYWYRQDPGQGLRLIYYSQIVNDFQKGDIAEGYSVSREKKESFPLTVTSAQKNPTAFYLCASSIGLGQAQETQYFGPGTRLLVL.

The chain recombines TRBV10-3 with TRBJ2-1; D call uncertain. Looked up from germline, CDR1 is ENHRY and CDR2 is SYGVKD. This CDR3 has 13 residues. Trimming stripped 3 bases from V and 4 bases from J, with 7 bases between. The CDR3 sequence: CAISDPRYNEQFF. CDR3 nucleotides: TGTGCCATCAGTGACCCACGGTACAATGAGCAGTTCTTC.

The genes are TRBV24-1 and TRBJ2-1; unclear D gene. Deletions cut 0 bases from V and 9 bases from J, with 8 bases between. CDR1 KGHDR and CDR2 SFDVKD come from the germline V gene. The CDR3 length is 13 residues. The CDR3 DNA reads as TGTGCCACCAGTGATTTGAGAGGAGTTGAGCAGTTCTTC. It specifies CATSDLRGVEQFF.

CDR3 bases: TGTGCCAGCAGTTACCCTGCCAGGGGAACGAACACTGAAGCTTTCTTT. Its translation is CASSYPARGTNTEAFF. The rearrangement links TRBV6-5 to TRBJ1-1; D is possibly TRBD1 (6 bases). V shed 2 bases and J shed 1 base, with 14 bases lying between them. CDR1 and CDR2 from the germline V gene are MNHEY and SVGAGI. This CDR3 contains 16 residues.

The chain has TRBV6-5 and TRBJ2-7; perhaps TRBD1 as D (5 bases). CDR3 length: 14 residues. V dropped 6 bases and J dropped 4 bases, with 16 bases sitting between them. Germline loops: CDR1 MNHEY, CDR2 SVGAGI. CDR3 loop: CASRPWGLRYEQYF. In nucleotides, the CDR3 is TGTGCCAGCAGACCTTGGGGCTTACGATACGAGCAGTACTTC.

The table lists this clone with a count of one. The gene calls are TRBV5-8 and TRBJ1-2, with 7 bases matching TRBD1. The CDR3 extends over 18 amino acids. CDR1 SGHTS and CDR2 YDEGEE come from the germline V gene. V lost 4 bases, J lost 0 bases, and 15 bases stayed unmatched. The CDR3 DNA reads TGTGCCAGCAGCACGGCACAGGGGTTCTTTGTCCCTAACTATGGCTACACCTTC. Encoded protein: CASSTAQGFFVPNYGYTF.

Here the CDR3 reads CASSVFDSNYGYTF. The CDR3 DNA is TGTGCCAGCAGCGTCTTCGACAGTAACTATGGCTACACCTTC. V is TRBV9 and J is TRBJ1-2, with D perhaps TRBD1 (5 bases). Per the germline V gene, CDR1 is SGDLS and CDR2 is YYNGEE. This CDR3 contains 14 residues. V lost 2 bases to trimming and J lost 1 base, with 9 bases between them.

This chain uses TRBV10-2 with TRBJ1-4; D is undetermined. The length of the CDR3 is 13 residues. The germline gives CDR1 WSHSY, CDR2 SAAADI. The V end was cut by 7 bases, the J end by 6 bases, with 12 bases between. The CDR3 coding sequence is TGCGCCAGCACCCGAGCGGTCGATGAAAAACTGTTTTTT. This translates into CASTRAVDEKLFF.

The chain combines TRBV20-1 with TRBJ2-1, with D possibly being TRBD1 (6 bases). The CDR3 totals 12 residues. The germline CDR1 and CDR2 sequences are DFQATT and SNEGSKA (reference sequence). V dropped 3 bases and J dropped 9 bases, with 12 bases sitting between them. The CDR3 loop reads CSASVQGREQFF. For the CDR3, the DNA is TGCAGTGCTAGTGTACAGGGACGTGAGCAGTTCTTC.

This chain connects TRBV29-1 to TRBJ2-1; weak D call: TRBD1 (5 bases). The V gene lost 8 bases and the J gene lost 6 bases, with 20 bases spanning the gap. The CDR3 spans 14 residues. The germline V gene encodes CDR1 SQVTM and CDR2 ANQGSEA. The CDR3 DNA reads as TGCAGCTCTCTGGGTGGGGCCAACGCCAATGAGCAGTTCTTC. Translation gives CSSLGGANANEQFF.

V is TRBV5-1 and J is TRBJ2-7; perhaps TRBD2 as D (5 bases). This CDR3 is 13 amino acids long. The V and J ends lost 1 base and 7 bases respectively, with 12 bases between them. Germline V gene sequence: CDR1 SGHRS, CDR2 YFSETQ. For the CDR3, the DNA is TGCGCCAGCAGCTTGAAACCGGGATTGGAGCAGTACGTC. It encodes CASSLKPGLEQYV.

The J gene is TRBJ1-1, the V gene TRBV7-8, with 8 nucleotides matching TRBD1. Per germline, CDR1 SGHVS and CDR2 FQNEAQ. There are 13 residues in the CDR3. With V trimmed by 5 bases and J by 6 bases, 5 bases remained unmatched. This CDR3 reads CASSRDRGPEAFF. CDR3 DNA sequence: TGTGCCAGCAGCCGAGACAGGGGCCCTGAAGCTTTCTTT.

The genes are TRBV28 and TRBJ2-7; D may be TRBD1 (6 bases). V was trimmed by 4 bases and J by 1 base, leaving 17 bases between them. CDR1 is MDHEN, CDR2 SYDVKM, per germline. CDR3 length equals 16 residues. The CDR3 DNA reads as TGTGCCAGCAGTTCCTTTACCGCGACAGGTTCCTACGAGCAGTACTTC. Translation: CASSSFTATGSYEQYF.

This clone was observed a handful of times. The rearrangement uses TRBV6-5 and TRBJ2-1; 8 bases are shared with TRBD1. The CDR3 extends over 15 amino acids. V shed 2 bases, J shed 4 bases, and the junction held 4 bases outside the gene matches. Germline V gene sequence: CDR1 MNHEY, CDR2 SVGAGI. CDR3 sequence (DNA): TGTGCCAGCAGTTACGGCAGGGGGCGGTACAATGAGCAGTTCTTC. It yields the protein CASSYGRGRYNEQFF.

This clone has a single count. The chain links TRBV5-4 to TRBJ1-4; D ambiguous. Per the germline V gene, CDR1 is SGHNT and CDR2 is YYREEE (reference sequence). Trimming cost V 0 bases and J 7 bases, with 16 bases left between them. The CDR3 sequence is 16 residues long. CDR3 DNA sequence: TGTGCCAGCAGCTTGGTTCCGGGAGGGAAAAGTGAAAAACTGTTTTTT. Amino acid sequence: CASSLVPGGKSEKLFF.

This chain connects TRBV27 to TRBJ1-5; D is unresolved. The CDR3 runs to 15 residues. Deletions cut 5 bases from V and 6 bases from J, with 17 bases between. Germline assignment: CDR1 MNHEY and CDR2 SMNVEV (reference sequence). The CDR3: CASSARGVVFQPQHF. As DNA, the CDR3 is TGTGCCAGCAGTGCCCGAGGAGTGGTCTTTCAGCCCCAGCATTTT.

The chain combines TRBV28 with TRBJ2-7, with 7 positions matching TRBD1. CDR3 length: 16 residues. V lost 6 bases and J lost 0; bases outside the gene matches: 11. Germline V gene lookup returns CDR1 MDHEN and CDR2 SYDVKM. The CDR3 coding sequence is TGTGCCAGCAGATACACTTTGGGGACAGTCTCCTACGAGCAGTACTTC. Its translation: CASRYTLGTVSYEQYF.

The chain uses TRBV29-1 and TRBJ1-1; 7 positions match TRBD1. The junction had 8 bases not matched to a gene; V was cut back by 5 bases and J by 5 bases. From germline, CDR1 is SQVTM and CDR2 ANQGSEA. This CDR3 has 13 residues. The CDR3 protein is CSVYQGVGTEAFF. The CDR3 nucleotides are TGCAGCGTTTACCAGGGGGTTGGAACTGAAGCTTTCTTT.